Listed here are 16 T cell receptor beta chains from one sample, sequenced in a study of T cell responses to AZD1222 COVID-19 vaccine. Clones were sequenced by immunoSEQ multiplex PCR, and TCRdb holds only the in-frame ones, with some missing. The sample lists about 81,000 clones, around 84% occurring once. The sequencing here drew on peripheral blood, taken 28 days after the second AZD1222 dose. These receptors all come from an adult who received the AZD1222 COVID-19 vaccine.

The chain couples TRBV11-2 to TRBJ1-2; possibly TRBD1 for D (6 bases). Germline loops: CDR1 SGHAT, CDR2 FQNNGV. Between the trimmed V and J ends, which lost 2 bases and 8 bases, there was a span of 15 bases. The CDR3 runs 14 residues. CDR3 residues: CASSLQAGAQGYTF. The CDR3 DNA reads TGTGCCAGCAGCTTACAGGCGGGGGCCCAGGGCTACACCTTC. Using reference TRBV11-2 and TRBJ1-2 for the parts outside the CDR3, the full variable domain is EAGVAQSPRYKIIEKRQSVAFWCNPISGHATLYWYQQILGQGPKLLIQFQNNGVVDDSQLPKDRFSAERLKGVDSTLKIQPAKLEDSAVYLCASSLQAGAQGYTFGSGTRLTVV.

The chain is built from TRBV7-2 and TRBJ2-1; possibly TRBD1 or TRBD2 for D (5 bases each). V lost 4 bases, J lost 3 bases, and 16 bases lay in between. The CDR3 contains 16 residues. Per the germline V gene, CDR1 is SGHTA and CDR2 is FQGNSA. The CDR3: CASSSSRGQRYNEQFF. The CDR3 coding sequence is TGTGCCAGCAGCTCTAGCCGGGGCCAGCGCTACAATGAGCAGTTCTTC.

CDR3 coding DNA: TGCGCCAGCAGCTTGGGACAGATTGGCAATCAGCCCCAGCATTTT. It is translated as CASSLGQIGNQPQHF. The chain employs TRBV5-1 and TRBJ1-5; the D gene is possibly TRBD1 (5 bases). V lost 0 bases and J 2 bases, leaving 9 bases between the germline ends. Looked up from germline, CDR1 is SGHRS and CDR2 is YFSETQ. This CDR3 spans 15 amino acids. The full variable domain, rest sourced from reference TRBV5-1 and TRBJ1-5, is KAGVTQTPRYLIKTRGQQVTLSCSPISGHRSVSWYQQTPGQGLQFLFEYFSETQRNKGNFPGRFSGRQFSNSRSEMNVSTLELGDSALYLCASSLGQIGNQPQHFGDGTRLSIL.

This clone is a singleton in its sample. The chain couples TRBV27 to TRBJ1-6; weak D call: TRBD1 (5 bases). The CDR3 spans 15 residues. Looked up from germline, CDR1 is MNHEY and CDR2 is SMNVEV (reference sequence). V was pared by 2 bases and J by 9 bases, with 14 bases between. The CDR3, as DNA: TGTGCCAGCAGTTTAGACAGCCGGAAGGTTTCACCCCTCCACTTT. This encodes CASSLDSRKVSPLHF.

The chain is built from TRBV5-1 and TRBJ1-4; D might be TRBD1 (5 bases). This CDR3 is 14 amino acids long. V was shortened by 3 bases and J by 8 bases, with 14 bases between the two germline ends. CDR1 is SGHRS, CDR2 YFSETQ, per germline. This CDR3 is CASSSGPTGEKLFF. The CDR3 DNA reads TGCGCCAGCAGCTCGGGACCCACGGGGGAAAAACTGTTTTTT.

The V gene is TRBV4-2, the J gene TRBJ2-2, with 9 bases fitting TRBD1. Germline CDR1 is LGHNA and CDR2 is YNFKEQ. After removal of 1 base from V and 6 bases from J, the junction contained 3 bases not matched to a gene. The CDR3 loop spans 15 amino acids. The CDR3 coding sequence is TGTGCCAGCAGCCAAGCCACAGGGGGCCCCGGGGAGCTGTTTTTT. Protein sequence: CASSQATGGPGELFF.

The gene calls are TRBV20-1 and TRBJ1-2; no reliable D call. The germline V gene has CDR1 DFQATT and CDR2 SNEGSKA (reference sequence). Trimming stripped 6 bases from V and 7 bases from J, with 12 bases between. The CDR3 is 11 amino acids. This CDR3 reads CSAMKGLGYTF. In nucleotides, the CDR3 is TGCAGTGCCATGAAAGGGCTTGGCTACACCTTC.

The rearrangement links TRBV25-1 to TRBJ2-7; 7 nucleotides agree with TRBD2. V lost 0 bases and J lost 2; bases outside the gene matches: 10. CDR1 MGHDK and CDR2 SYGVNS come from the germline V gene. The CDR3 has 17 amino acids. This CDR3 reads CASSEYRGSGPAYEQYF. The DNA for the CDR3 is TGTGCCAGCAGTGAATATAGGGGTAGCGGGCCCGCCTACGAGCAGTACTTC.

The gene calls are TRBV5-1 and TRBJ2-3, with D possibly TRBD1 on 6 matching bases. CDR1 and CDR2 (germline): SGHRS, YFSETQ. The CDR3 contains 14 residues. The ends were cut back, 3 bases at V and 2 bases at J, with 10 bases in the middle. The CDR3 sequence is CASSSGTNTDTQYF. The CDR3 DNA reads TGCGCCAGCAGCTCCGGGACAAACACAGATACGCAGTATTTT. The whole variable domain, filled in from reference TRBV5-1 and TRBJ2-3, reads KAGVTQTPRYLIKTRGQQVTLSCSPISGHRSVSWYQQTPGQGLQFLFEYFSETQRNKGNFPGRFSGRQFSNSRSEMNVSTLELGDSALYLCASSSGTNTDTQYFGPGTRLTVL.

In DNA, the CDR3 is TGTGCCTCTAAGGTGGCTAGCGGGGGGGCTAACCCAGAGACCCAGTACTTC. Its translation: CASKVASGGANPETQYF. V is TRBV30 and J is TRBJ2-5; 12 nucleotides align to TRBD2. CDR3 length: 17 amino acids. Germline CDR1 is GTSNPN and CDR2 is SVGIG (reference sequence). Trimming removed 7 bases from V and 4 bases from J; junction bases left unmatched: 16.

This rearrangement joins TRBV18 to TRBJ2-5, with a tentative D call TRBD1 (6 bases). CDR3 size: 16 residues. Germline CDR1 reads KGHSH; CDR2 reads LQKENI. V was shortened by 1 base and J by 0 bases, with 12 bases between the two germline ends. For the CDR3, the DNA is TGTGCCAGCTCACCACGGGGGCGGGTGAACCAAGAGACCCAGTACTTC. It yields the protein CASSPRGRVNQETQYF.

The chain couples TRBV13 to TRBJ1-2, with 7 positions matching TRBD1. There are 16 residues in the CDR3. V gave up 2 bases and J gave up 4 bases; unmatched junction bases: 10. CDR1 is PRHDT, CDR2 FYEKMQ, per germline (reference sequence). CDR3 in amino acids: CASSLWGRGRAYGYTF. The CDR3 DNA reads as TGTGCCAGCAGCTTATGGGGTAGGGGGCGGGCCTATGGCTACACCTTC. The full variable domain, with the rest looked up from reference TRBV13 and TRBJ1-2, is AAGVIQSPRHLIKEKRETATLKCYPIPRHDTVYWYQQGPGQDPQFLISFYEKMQSDKGSIPDRFSAQQFSDYHSELNMSSLELGDSALYFCASSLWGRGRAYGYTFGSGTRLTVV.

The rearrangement uses TRBV28 and TRBJ1-2; 7 bases are shared with TRBD1. This CDR3 is built from 14 residues. V dropped 5 bases and J dropped 4; count of bases not matched to a gene: 7. Per the germline V gene, CDR1 is MDHEN and CDR2 is SYDVKM. This chain's CDR3 is CASSQDRSFYGYTF. The CDR3 nucleotides are TGTGCCAGCAGTCAGGACAGGTCTTTCTATGGCTACACCTTC.

The chain has TRBV19 and TRBJ1-2; 9 bases map to TRBD1. Germline assignment: CDR1 LNHDA and CDR2 SQIVND (reference sequence). The CDR3 is 15 residues long. J was trimmed by 4 bases and V by 5 bases; bases with no gene match: 8. CDR3 sequence: CASSEQGAQTYGYTF. CDR3 bases: TGTGCCAGTAGTGAACAGGGGGCGCAGACCTATGGCTACACCTTC.

The rearrangement links TRBV7-6 to TRBJ2-1, with 8 bases that match TRBD2. This CDR3 region has 15 residues. Germline-derived CDR1 and CDR2 are SGHVS and FNYEAQ. J gave up 9 bases and V 1 base, and 8 bases lay outside the gene matches. The CDR3 nucleotides are TGTGCCAGCAGCTTAGTGACGGGGGGGAGGTTTGAGCAGTTCTTC. Translating gives CASSLVTGGRFEQFF.

This rearrangement joins TRBV27 to TRBJ2-5, with D unclear. Trimming took 0 bases from V and 6 from J, leaving 14 bases between them. CDR1 is MNHEY, CDR2 SMNVEV, per germline (reference sequence). The CDR3 covers 15 residues. The CDR3 region has the DNA TGTGCCAGCAGTTTATCCCCATGCCCCCTTCAGACCCAGTACTTC. It translates to CASSLSPCPLQTQYF.